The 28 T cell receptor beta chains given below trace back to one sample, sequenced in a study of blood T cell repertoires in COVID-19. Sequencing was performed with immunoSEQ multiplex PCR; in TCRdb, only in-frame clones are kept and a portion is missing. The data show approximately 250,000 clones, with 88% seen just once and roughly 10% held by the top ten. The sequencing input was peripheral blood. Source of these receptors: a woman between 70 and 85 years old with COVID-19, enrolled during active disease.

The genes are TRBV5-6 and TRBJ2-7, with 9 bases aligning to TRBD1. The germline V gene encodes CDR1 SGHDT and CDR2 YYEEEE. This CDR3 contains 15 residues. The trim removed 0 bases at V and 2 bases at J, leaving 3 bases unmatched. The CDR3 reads CASSLVTGGPYEQYF. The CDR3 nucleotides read TGTGCCAGCAGCTTGGTGACAGGGGGGCCCTACGAGCAGTACTTC.

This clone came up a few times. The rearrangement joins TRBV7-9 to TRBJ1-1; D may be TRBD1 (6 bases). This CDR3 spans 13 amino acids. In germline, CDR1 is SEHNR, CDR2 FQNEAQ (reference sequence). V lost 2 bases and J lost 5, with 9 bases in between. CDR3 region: CASSLPGQTEAFF. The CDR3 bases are TGTGCCAGCAGCTTACCGGGACAAACTGAAGCTTTCTTT.

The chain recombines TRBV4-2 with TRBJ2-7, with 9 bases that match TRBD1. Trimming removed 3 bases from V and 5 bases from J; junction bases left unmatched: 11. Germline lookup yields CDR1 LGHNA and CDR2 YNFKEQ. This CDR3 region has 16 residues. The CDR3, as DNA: TGTGCCAGCAGCCAGGTATTGGACAGGGGTATCAACGAGCAGTACTTC. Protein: CASSQVLDRGINEQYF.

Here the CDR3 reads CATSDPGFQLETQYF. DNA of the CDR3: TGTGCCACCAGTGACCCAGGGTTTCAGTTGGAGACCCAGTACTTC. The chain links TRBV24-1 to TRBJ2-5; D possibly corresponds to TRBD1 (5 bases). This CDR3 has 15 residues. V was cut by 4 bases and J by 5 bases, with 16 bases left in between. Germline V gives CDR1 KGHDR, CDR2 SFDVKD.

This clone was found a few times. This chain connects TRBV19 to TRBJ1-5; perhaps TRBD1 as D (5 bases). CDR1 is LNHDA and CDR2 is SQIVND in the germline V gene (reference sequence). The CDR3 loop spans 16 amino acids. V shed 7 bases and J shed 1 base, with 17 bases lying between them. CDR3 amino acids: CASTATQGPSNQPQHF. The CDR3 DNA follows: TGTGCCAGTACCGCAACCCAGGGCCCCAGCAATCAGCCCCAGCATTTT.

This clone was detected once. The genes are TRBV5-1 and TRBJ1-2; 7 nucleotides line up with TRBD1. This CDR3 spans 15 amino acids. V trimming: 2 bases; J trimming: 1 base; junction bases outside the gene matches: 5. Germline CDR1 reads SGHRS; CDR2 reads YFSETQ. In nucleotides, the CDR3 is TGCGCCAGCAGCTTCGGGACAGCGATTAACTATGGCTACACCTTC. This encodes CASSFGTAINYGYTF. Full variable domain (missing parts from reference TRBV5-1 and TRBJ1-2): KAGVTQTPRYLIKTRGQQVTLSCSPISGHRSVSWYQQTPGQGLQFLFEYFSETQRNKGNFPGRFSGRQFSNSRSEMNVSTLELGDSALYLCASSFGTAINYGYTFGSGTRLTVV.

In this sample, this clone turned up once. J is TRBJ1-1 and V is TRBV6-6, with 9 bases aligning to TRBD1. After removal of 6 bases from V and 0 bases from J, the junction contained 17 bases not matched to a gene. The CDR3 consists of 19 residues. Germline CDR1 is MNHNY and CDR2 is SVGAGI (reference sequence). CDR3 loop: CASSLTPQGAWELNTEAFF. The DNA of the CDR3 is TGTGCCAGCAGCTTAACCCCACAGGGGGCGTGGGAACTGAACACTGAAGCTTTCTTT.

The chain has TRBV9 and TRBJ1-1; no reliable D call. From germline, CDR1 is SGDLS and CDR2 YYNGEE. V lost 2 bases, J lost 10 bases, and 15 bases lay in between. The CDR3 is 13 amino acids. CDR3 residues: CASSVPREVRAFF. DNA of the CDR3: TGTGCCAGCAGCGTCCCGCGGGAAGTGCGAGCTTTCTTT. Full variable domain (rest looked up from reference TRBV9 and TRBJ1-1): DSGVTQTPKHLITATGQRVTLRCSPRSGDLSVYWYQQSLDQGLQFLIQYYNGEERAKGNILERFSAQQFPDLHSELNLSSLELGDSALYFCASSVPREVRAFFGQGTRLTVV.

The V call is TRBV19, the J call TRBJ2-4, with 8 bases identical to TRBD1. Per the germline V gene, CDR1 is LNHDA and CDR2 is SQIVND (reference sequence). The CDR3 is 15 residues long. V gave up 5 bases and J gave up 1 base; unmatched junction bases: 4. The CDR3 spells CASSWQGAAKNIQYF. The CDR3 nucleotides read TGTGCCAGTAGTTGGCAGGGGGCGGCCAAAAACATTCAGTACTTC.

The DNA for the CDR3 is TGCAGCGTCCGGGACAGGGCGTATGGCTACACCTTC. This codes for CSVRDRAYGYTF. The rearrangement joins TRBV29-1 to TRBJ1-2, with TRBD1 matching over 9 bases. The V segment lost 6 bases and the J segment 5 bases; nucleotides outside the gene matches: 4. This CDR3 is 12 amino acids long. Germline V gene sequence: CDR1 SQVTM, CDR2 ANQGSEA. Using reference TRBV29-1 and TRBJ1-2 for the parts outside the CDR3, the full variable domain is SAVISQKPSRDICQRGTSLTIQCQVDSQVTMMFWYRQQPGQSLTLIATANQGSEATYESGFVIDKFPISRPNLTFSTLTVSNMSPEDSSIYLCSVRDRAYGYTFGSGTRLTVV.

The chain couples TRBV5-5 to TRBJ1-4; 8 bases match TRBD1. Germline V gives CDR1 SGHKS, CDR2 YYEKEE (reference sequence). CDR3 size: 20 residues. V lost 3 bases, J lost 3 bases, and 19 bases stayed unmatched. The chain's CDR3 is CASSSRLFGQGGGANEKLFF. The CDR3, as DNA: TGTGCCAGCAGCTCCCGCTTATTTGGACAGGGAGGGGGGGCTAATGAAAAACTGTTTTTT.

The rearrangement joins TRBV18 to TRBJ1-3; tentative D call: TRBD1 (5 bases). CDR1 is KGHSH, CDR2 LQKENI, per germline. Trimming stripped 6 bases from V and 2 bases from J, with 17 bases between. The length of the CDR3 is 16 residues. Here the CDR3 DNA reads TGTGCCAGCTCCCGCGGTGGTCAGGGTACTGGAAACACCATATATTTT. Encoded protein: CASSRGGQGTGNTIYF.

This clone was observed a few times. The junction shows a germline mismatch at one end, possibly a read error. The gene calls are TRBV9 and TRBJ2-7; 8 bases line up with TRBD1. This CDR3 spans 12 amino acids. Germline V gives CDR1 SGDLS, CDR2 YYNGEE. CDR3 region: CASSTGTGIPRF. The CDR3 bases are TGTGCCAGCAGCACCGGGACAGGCATACCTAGATTC.

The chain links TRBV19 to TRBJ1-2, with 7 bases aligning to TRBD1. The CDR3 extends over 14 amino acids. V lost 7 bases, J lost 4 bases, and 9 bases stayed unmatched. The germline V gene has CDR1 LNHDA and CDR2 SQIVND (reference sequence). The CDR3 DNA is TGTGCCAGTAATACAGGGGACCGAATCTATGGCTACACCTTC. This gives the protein CASNTGDRIYGYTF. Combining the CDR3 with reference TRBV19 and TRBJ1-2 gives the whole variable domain DGGITQSPKYLFRKEGQNVTLSCEQNLNHDAMYWYRQDPGQGLRLIYYSQIVNDFQKGDIAEGYSVSREKKESFPLTVTSAQKNPTAFYLCASNTGDRIYGYTFGSGTRLTVV.

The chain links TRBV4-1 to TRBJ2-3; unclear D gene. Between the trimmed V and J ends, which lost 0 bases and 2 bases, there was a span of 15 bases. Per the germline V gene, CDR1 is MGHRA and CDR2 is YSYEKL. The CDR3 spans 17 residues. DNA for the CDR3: TGCGCCAGCAGCCAAGATCTTATTCGAGGCCCCACAGATACGCAGTATTTT. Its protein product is CASSQDLIRGPTDTQYF.

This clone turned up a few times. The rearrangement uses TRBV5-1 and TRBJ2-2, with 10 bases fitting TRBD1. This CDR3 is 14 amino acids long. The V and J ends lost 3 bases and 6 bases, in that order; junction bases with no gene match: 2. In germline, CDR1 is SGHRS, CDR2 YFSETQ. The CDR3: CASSSGQGSGELFF. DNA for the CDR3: TGCGCCAGCAGCTCGGGACAGGGGTCCGGGGAGCTGTTTTTT.

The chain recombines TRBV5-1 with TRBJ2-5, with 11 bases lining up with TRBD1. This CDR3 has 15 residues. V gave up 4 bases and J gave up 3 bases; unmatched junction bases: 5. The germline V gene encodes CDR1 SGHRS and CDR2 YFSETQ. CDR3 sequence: CASSPSGQGEETQYF. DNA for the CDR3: TGCGCCAGCAGCCCATCGGGACAGGGGGAAGAGACCCAGTACTTC.

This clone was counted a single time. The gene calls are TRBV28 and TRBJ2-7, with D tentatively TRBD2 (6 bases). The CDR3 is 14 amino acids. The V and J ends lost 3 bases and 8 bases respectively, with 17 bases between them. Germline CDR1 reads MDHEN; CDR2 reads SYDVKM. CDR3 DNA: TGTGCCAGCAGTTTGGCCCGGGAGACAAAAAAGCAGTACTTC. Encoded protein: CASSLARETKKQYF.

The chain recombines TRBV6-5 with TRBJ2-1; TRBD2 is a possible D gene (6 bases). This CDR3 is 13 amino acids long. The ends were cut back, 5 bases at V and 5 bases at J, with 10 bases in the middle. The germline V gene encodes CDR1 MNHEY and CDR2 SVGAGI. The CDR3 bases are TGTGCCAGCAGTAGCGGGTACGACAATGAGCAGTTCTTC. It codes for CASSSGYDNEQFF.

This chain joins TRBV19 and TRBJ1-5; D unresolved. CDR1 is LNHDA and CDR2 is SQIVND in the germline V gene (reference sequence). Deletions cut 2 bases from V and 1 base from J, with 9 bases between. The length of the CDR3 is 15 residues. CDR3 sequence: CASSISSDSNQPQHF. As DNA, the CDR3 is TGTGCCAGTAGTATATCGAGCGACAGCAATCAGCCCCAGCATTTT.

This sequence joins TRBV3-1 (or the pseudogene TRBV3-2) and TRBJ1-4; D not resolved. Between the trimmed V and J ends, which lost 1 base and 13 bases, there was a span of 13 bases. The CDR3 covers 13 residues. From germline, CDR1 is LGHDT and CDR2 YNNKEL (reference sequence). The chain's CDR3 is CASSQGSDGRLFF. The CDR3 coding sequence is TGTGCCAGCAGCCAAGGCAGCGACGGCCGACTGTTTTTT.

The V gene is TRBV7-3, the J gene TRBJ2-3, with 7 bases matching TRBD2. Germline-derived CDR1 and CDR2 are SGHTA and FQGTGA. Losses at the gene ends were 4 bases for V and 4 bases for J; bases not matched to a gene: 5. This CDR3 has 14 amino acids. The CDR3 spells CASSWGSGADTQYF. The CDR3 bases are TGTGCCAGCAGCTGGGGGAGCGGGGCAGATACGCAGTATTTT.

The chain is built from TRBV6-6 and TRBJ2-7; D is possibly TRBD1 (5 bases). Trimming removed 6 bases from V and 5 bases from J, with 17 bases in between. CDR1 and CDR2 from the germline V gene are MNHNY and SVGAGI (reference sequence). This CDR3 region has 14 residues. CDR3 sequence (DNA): TGTGCCAGCAGCCCCCGGAGCCAGGGCAACGAGCAGTACTTC. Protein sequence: CASSPRSQGNEQYF.

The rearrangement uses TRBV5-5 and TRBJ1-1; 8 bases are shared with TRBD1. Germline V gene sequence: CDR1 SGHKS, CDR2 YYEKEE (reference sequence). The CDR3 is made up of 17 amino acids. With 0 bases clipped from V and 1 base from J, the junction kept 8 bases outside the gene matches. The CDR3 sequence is CASSLALRTGQNTEAFF. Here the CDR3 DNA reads TGTGCCAGCAGCTTGGCCCTGAGGACAGGGCAGAACACTGAAGCTTTCTTT.

For the CDR3, the DNA is TGTGCCAGCAGCCCCCCCGGGACAGGATTATACGAGCAGTACTTC. It specifies CASSPPGTGLYEQYF. The chain recombines TRBV28 with TRBJ2-7; TRBD1 aligns across 8 bases. The CDR3 has 15 residues. V trimming: 6 bases; J trimming: 4 bases; junction bases outside the gene matches: 11. CDR1 is MDHEN and CDR2 is SYDVKM in the germline V gene.

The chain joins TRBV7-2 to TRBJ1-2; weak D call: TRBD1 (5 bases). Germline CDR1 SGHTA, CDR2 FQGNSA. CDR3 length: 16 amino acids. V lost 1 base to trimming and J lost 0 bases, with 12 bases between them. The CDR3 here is CASSLGGRDANYGYTF. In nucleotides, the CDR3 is TGTGCCAGCAGCTTAGGGGGCAGGGATGCTAACTATGGCTACACCTTC.

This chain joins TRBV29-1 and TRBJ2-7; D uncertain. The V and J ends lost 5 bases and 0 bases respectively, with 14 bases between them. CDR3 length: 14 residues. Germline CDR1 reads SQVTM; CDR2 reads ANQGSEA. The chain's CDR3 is CSVRVHWSSYEQYF. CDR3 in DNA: TGCAGCGTTAGAGTCCACTGGAGCTCCTACGAGCAGTACTTC.

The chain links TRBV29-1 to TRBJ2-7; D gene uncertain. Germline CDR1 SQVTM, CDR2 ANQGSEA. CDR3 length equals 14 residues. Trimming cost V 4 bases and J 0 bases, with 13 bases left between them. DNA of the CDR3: TGCAGCGTTGCGCGGTCCGTGAACTCCTACGAGCAGTACTTC. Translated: CSVARSVNSYEQYF.